This T cell receptor (beta chain) came from a study of shared clonotypes between healthy human individuals. Donors had no recently reported acute infections or vaccinations and were HIV-negative. The germline V gene encodes CDR1 SGHTA and CDR2 FQGTGA. V lost 0 bases to trimming and J lost 4 bases, with 9 bases between them. CDR3 length: 14 amino acids. Sequenced by immunoSEQ multiplex PCR; TCRdb stores in-frame clones only, minus some. The sample yields about 2.5 million clones, under 95% seen once. The chain links TRBV7-3 to TRBJ2-5; no firm D call. The source of this sequence is a man aged 18-30 years in good health. Some clones in this sample may be carry-over from other donors' samples. The specimen sequenced was naive CD4+ T cells from PBMCs. As to subset: CD45RA+ positively selected. CDR3 amino acids: CASSLTGSLETQYF. CDR3 DNA sequence: TGTGCCAGCAGCTTAACGGGCTCCTTAGAGACCCAGTACTTC.